These T cell receptor beta chains were read from a single sample in a study of cytomegalovirus exposure and HLA in healthy donors. Using immunoSEQ multiplex PCR, the repertoire was profiled, and TCRdb retains in-frame clones only, with some absent. The table lists 180,000 or so clones, around 80% of them singletons. What was sequenced was PBMCs. The receptors were gathered from a woman aged 25-40 years in good health and CMV-seropositive. The CDR3 runs from the conserved cysteine through the conserved F or W. Each record gives: J gene, V gene, D gene, clone size, CDR3 protein, CDR3 DNA. D genes are given only for firm matches. The size entry is marked missing in some rows and otherwise reads once, few, many or a size class.

J: TRBJ1-3; V: TRBV25-1; D: TRBD1; size: .; CDR3: CASSAEGTGISSGNTIYF; DNA: TGTGCCAGCAGTGCGGAGGGGACAGGGATTTCTTCTGGAAACACCATATATTTT
J: TRBJ2-5; V: TRBV9; D: .; size: .; CDR3: CASSARDREETQYF; DNA: TGTGCCAGCAGCGCGCGGGACAGAGAAGAGACCCAGTACTTC
J: TRBJ2-3; V: TRBV29-1; D: .; size: few; CDR3: CSVSAGKQGSTDTQYF; DNA: TGCAGCGTGTCGGCAGGGAAGCAGGGCTCCACAGATACGCAGTATTTT
J: TRBJ2-5; V: TRBV28; D: TRBD1; size: .; CDR3: CASSSLGQGGRETQYF; DNA: TGTGCCAGCAGTTCCTTGGGACAGGGGGGCCGAGAGACCCAGTACTTC
J: TRBJ1-4; V: TRBV4-2; D: .; size: .; CDR3: CASRTRTVTNEKLFF; DNA: TGTGCCAGCAGAACGAGGACAGTTACTAATGAAAAACTGTTTTTT
J: TRBJ1-5; V: TRBV6-5; D: .; size: few; CDR3: CASRDLRGRNQPQHF; DNA: TGTGCCAGCAGGGACCTCAGGGGTCGCAATCAGCCCCAGCATTTT
J: TRBJ1-1; V: TRBV28; D: .; size: .; CDR3: CASSLSGWTEAFF; DNA: TGTGCCAGCAGTTTATCAGGGTGGACTGAAGCTTTCTTT
J: TRBJ1-1; V: TRBV9; D: .; size: .; CDR3: CASSGGPNTEAFF; DNA: TGTGCCAGCAGCGGTGGGCCGAACACTGAAGCTTTCTTT
J: TRBJ2-5; V: TRBV5-1; D: TRBD1; size: .; CDR3: CASSSPGDRGRWEETQYF; DNA: TGCGCCAGCAGCTCCCCGGGGGACAGGGGGCGTTGGGAAGAGACCCAGTACTTC
J: TRBJ2-3; V: TRBV5-1; D: TRBD2; size: .; CDR3: CASSLGGGGTDTQYF; DNA: TGCGCCAGCAGCTTGGGCGGCGGGGGGACAGATACGCAGTATTTT
J: TRBJ2-2; V: TRBV19; D: .; size: few; CDR3: CASSIFGVDTGELFF; DNA: TGTGCCAGTAGTATATTCGGGGTTGACACCGGGGAGCTGTTTTTT
J: TRBJ1-2; V: TRBV27; D: TRBD1; size: few; CDR3: CASSLTGGYGYTF; DNA: TGTGCCAGCAGTTTGACAGGGGGCTATGGCTACACCTTC
J: TRBJ1-3; V: TRBV5-1; D: .; size: .; CDR3: CASSPGHNSGNTIYF; DNA: TGCGCCAGCAGCCCGGGACATAACTCTGGAAACACCATATATTTT
J: TRBJ2-3; V: TRBV12-5; D: .; size: .; CDR3: CASGLVLSRTDTQYF; DNA: TGTGCTAGTGGTTTGGTACTCTCCCGCACAGATACGCAGTATTTT
J: TRBJ2-5; V: TRBV6-6; D: .; size: few; CDR3: CASGKTGWEETQYF; DNA: TGTGCCAGCGGGAAAACAGGGTGGGAAGAGACCCAGTACTTC
J: TRBJ2-7; V: TRBV6-4; D: .; size: .; CDR3: CASSDSGQCEQYF; DNA: TGTGCCAGCAGTGACTCTGGGCAATGTGAGCAGTACTTC
J: TRBJ2-7; V: TRBV11-3; D: .; size: few; CDR3: CASSLDVSFSYEQYF; DNA: TGTGCCAGCAGCTTAGACGTCAGTTTCTCCTACGAGCAGTACTTC
J: TRBJ2-1; V: TRBV5-4; D: TRBD2; size: few; CDR3: CASRGTSGGASYNEQFF; DNA: TGTGCCAGCAGGGGGACTAGCGGGGGGGCCTCCTACAATGAGCAGTTCTTC
J: TRBJ1-5; V: TRBV5-8; D: .; size: few; CDR3: CASSLGVREDQPQHF; DNA: TGTGCCAGCAGCTTGGGTGTCAGGGAGGATCAGCCCCAGCATTTT
J: TRBJ2-2; V: TRBV9; D: .; size: few; CDR3: CASSPGLLRELFF; DNA: TGTGCCAGCAGCCCCGGACTTCTTCGGGAGCTGTTTTTT
J: TRBJ1-4; V: TRBV7-3; D: .; size: once; CDR3: CASSPGPGANEKLFF; DNA: TGTGCCAGCAGCCCCGGTCCGGGTGCCAATGAAAAACTGTTTTTT
J: TRBJ1-3; V: TRBV9; D: TRBD1; size: medium-sized; CDR3: CASSFPTGGTSGNTIYF; DNA: TGTGCCAGCAGCTTCCCGACAGGGGGCACGTCGGGAAACACCATATATTTT
J: TRBJ2-7; V: TRBV11-2; D: TRBD2; size: .; CDR3: CASSLVGGIPSEQYF; DNA: TGTGCCAGCAGCTTAGTGGGGGGGATTCCTAGCGAGCAGTACTTC
J: TRBJ1-4; V: TRBV9; D: .; size: .; CDR3: CASTLTSGGPNEKLFF; DNA: TGTGCCAGCACCTTAACGTCCGGGGGGCCGAATGAAAAACTGTTTTTT
J: TRBJ1-4; V: TRBV19; D: .; size: .; CDR3: CASSPAGGQGEKLFF; DNA: TGTGCCAGTAGCCCAGCGGGAGGGCAGGGGGAAAAACTGTTTTTT
J: TRBJ2-1; V: TRBV7-2; D: TRBD2; size: .; CDR3: CASSLVGLAGEFF; DNA: TGTGCCAGCAGCTTAGTGGGACTAGCGGGGGAGTTCTTC
J: TRBJ1-6; V: TRBV4-2; D: .; size: once; CDR3: CASSQDSGQYNSPLHF; DNA: TGTGCCAGCAGCCAAGATTCAGGGCAATATAATTCACCCCTCCACTTT
J: TRBJ1-2; V: TRBV27; D: TRBD1; size: .; CDR3: CASSFLDRGLLDYGYTF; DNA: TGTGCCAGCAGTTTTTTGGACAGGGGGCTTCTGGACTATGGCTACACCTTC
J: TRBJ2-1; V: TRBV6-1; D: TRBD2; size: .; CDR3: CASSERLAGGPYNEQFF; DNA: TGTGCCAGCAGTGAAAGGTTAGCGGGGGGGCCGTACAATGAGCAGTTCTTC
J: TRBJ2-1; V: TRBV19; D: TRBD2; size: .; CDR3: CASRPRSGRGSSYNEQFF; DNA: TGTGCCAGTAGGCCCCGGTCCGGGCGGGGGAGCTCCTACAATGAGCAGTTCTTC
J: TRBJ2-4; V: TRBV4-3; D: .; size: few; CDR3: CASSQDWAGENIQYF; DNA: TGCGCCAGCAGCCAAGATTGGGCAGGGGAAAACATTCAGTACTTC
J: TRBJ2-3; V: TRBV4-1; D: TRBD2; size: .; CDR3: CASSSKRGGPGDTQYF; DNA: TGCGCCAGCAGCTCCAAGCGGGGGGGTCCCGGAGATACGCAGTATTTT
J: TRBJ2-7; V: TRBV11-2; D: .; size: .; CDR3: CASSPWARSGDEQYF; DNA: TGTGCCAGCAGCCCCTGGGCGCGGTCGGGGGACGAGCAGTACTTC
J: TRBJ2-5; V: TRBV7-9; D: .; size: once; CDR3: CASSPQGKETQYF; DNA: TGTGCCAGCAGCCCCCAGGGAAAAGAGACCCAGTACTTC
J: TRBJ1-1; V: TRBV6-6; D: .; size: once; CDR3: CASGEGEAFF; DNA: TGTGCCAGCGGTGAGGGTGAAGCTTTCTTT
J: TRBJ1-4; V: TRBV4-1; D: .; size: .; CDR3: CASSRVHNEKLFF; DNA: TGCGCCAGCAGCCGCGTTCACAATGAAAAACTGTTTTTT
J: TRBJ2-7; V: TRBV15; D: TRBD1; size: few; CDR3: CATSRGQGRDEQYF; DNA: TGTGCCACCAGCAGAGGACAGGGTCGAGACGAGCAGTACTTC
J: TRBJ1-3; V: TRBV9; D: TRBD1; size: .; CDR3: CASSVAPSTGASSGNTIYF; DNA: TGTGCCAGCAGCGTAGCCCCTAGTACAGGGGCTAGCTCTGGAAACACCATATATTTT
J: TRBJ1-2; V: TRBV5-1; D: TRBD1; size: few; CDR3: CASSLAGTGRSGYTF; DNA: TGCGCCAGCAGCTTGGCCGGGACAGGGAGGAGTGGCTACACCTTC